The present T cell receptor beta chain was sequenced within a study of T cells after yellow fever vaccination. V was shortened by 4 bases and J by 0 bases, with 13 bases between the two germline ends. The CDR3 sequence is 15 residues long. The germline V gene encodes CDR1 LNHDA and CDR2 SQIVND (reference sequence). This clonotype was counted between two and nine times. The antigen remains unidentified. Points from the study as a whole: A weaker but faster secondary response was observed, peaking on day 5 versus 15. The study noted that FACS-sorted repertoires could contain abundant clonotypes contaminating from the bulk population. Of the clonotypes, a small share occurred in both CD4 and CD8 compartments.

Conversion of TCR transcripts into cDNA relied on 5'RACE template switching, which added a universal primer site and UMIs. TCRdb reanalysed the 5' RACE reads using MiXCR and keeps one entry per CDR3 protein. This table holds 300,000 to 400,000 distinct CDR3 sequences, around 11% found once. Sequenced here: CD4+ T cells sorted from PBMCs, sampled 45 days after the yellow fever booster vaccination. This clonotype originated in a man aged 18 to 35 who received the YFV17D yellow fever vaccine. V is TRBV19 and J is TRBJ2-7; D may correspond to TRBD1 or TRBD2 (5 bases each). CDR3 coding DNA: TGTGCCAGTAGTACGGGGCCGGCTCGCTCCTACGAGCAGTACTTC. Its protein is CASSTGPARSYEQYF.